These 6 T cell receptor beta chains were sequenced from one sample in a study of blood T cell repertoires in COVID-19. The repertoire was sequenced with immunoSEQ multiplex PCR; TCRdb's copy has only in-frame clones and lacks some. The sample has around 300,000 clones, 89% seen once; the top ten hold 0.94%. Source material: peripheral blood. These receptors all come from a middle-aged woman who had recovered from COVID-19.

The rearrangement joins TRBV19 to TRBJ1-1; 7 nucleotides line up with TRBD1. Trimming took 7 bases from V and 3 from J; bases not matched to a gene: 11. This CDR3 comprises 15 residues. The germline V gene has CDR1 LNHDA and CDR2 SQIVND (reference sequence). The DNA for the CDR3 is TGTGCCAGTACTTCATCAAGGACAGGACACACTGAAGCTTTCTTT. This sequence encodes CASTSSRTGHTEAFF.

DNA of the CDR3: TGTGCCAGCAGCTGGGGACTCTTCAGCGAGCAGTACTTC. Its translation is CASSWGLFSEQYF. The chain is built from TRBV7-2 and TRBJ2-7; maybe TRBD2 (6 bases). This CDR3 spans 13 amino acids. Germline V gene data show CDR1 as SGHTA and CDR2 as FQGNSA. V was shortened by 4 bases and J by 6 bases, with 13 bases between the two germline ends.

The rearrangement uses TRBV6-5 and TRBJ2-1, with a possible D match to TRBD2 (6 bases). V lost 2 bases and J 4 bases, leaving 12 bases between the germline ends. The CDR3 spans 15 residues. Germline V gene lookup returns CDR1 MNHEY and CDR2 SVGAGI. CDR3 coding DNA: TGTGCCAGCAGTTACGGAGGGGAGTTTTACAATGAGCAGTTCTTC. Encoded protein: CASSYGGEFYNEQFF.

The rearrangement links TRBV7-9 to TRBJ1-1; possibly TRBD1 for D (6 bases). The CDR3 sequence is 14 residues long. From germline, CDR1 is SEHNR and CDR2 FQNEAQ (reference sequence). V dropped 4 bases and J dropped 4 bases, with 13 bases sitting between them. CDR3 DNA: TGTGCCAGCAGCTCAACAGGGATAGTCACTGAAGCTTTCTTT. Translating gives CASSSTGIVTEAFF.

CDR3 DNA: TGTGCCAGCAGCCAAGATGGAGCGGGAGGGCACTACAATGAGCAGTTCTTC. This sequence encodes CASSQDGAGGHYNEQFF. The V and J genes are TRBV3-1 (or the pseudogene TRBV3-2) and TRBJ2-1; 10 nucleotides align to TRBD2. Germline trimming cut 0 bases from V and 3 bases from J; bases unmatched to any gene: 5. There are 17 residues in the CDR3. The germline V gene has CDR1 LGHDT and CDR2 YNNKEL (reference sequence).

This clone was seen repeatedly, ten times or more. V is TRBV11-2 and J is TRBJ2-7, with TRBD1 matching 12 bases. CDR3 length: 14 residues. Trimming removed 4 bases from V and 6 bases from J; junction bases left unmatched: 4. Germline-derived CDR1 and CDR2 are SGHAT and FQNNGV. This chain's CDR3 is CASSSGQGAIEQYF. DNA for the CDR3: TGTGCCAGCAGCTCGGGACAGGGGGCCATCGAGCAGTACTTC.